The source of this T cell receptor beta chain is a study of cytomegalovirus exposure and HLA in healthy donors. The CDR3 runs 15 residues. Trimming cost V 2 bases and J 4 bases; bases outside gene matches: 5. Per the germline V gene, CDR1 is SGHTA and CDR2 is FQGNSA. With 60 Vbeta and 13 Jbeta primers, the PCR was carried out. Clones were read by immunoSEQ multiplex PCR, and TCRdb kept only the in-frame ones, dropping some. The sample includes 150,000 to 200,000 clones, about three quarters of them seen just once. The chain is built from TRBV7-2 and TRBJ2-7; 10 nucleotides agree with TRBD2. Sequenced material: PBMCs. The receptor comes from a man younger than 35 in good health and CMV-seronegative. In nucleotides, the CDR3 is TGTGCCAGCAGCTTATTCCCTAGCGGGGGATACGAGCAGTACTTC. This encodes CASSLFPSGGYEQYF.